This entry concerns a single T cell receptor (beta chain). These data originate in a study of blood T cell repertoires in COVID-19. Study-wide context: Sources were T cells, B-cell-depleted T cells, or PBMCs; the material itself was cDNA or gDNA.

Original analysis: Cell counts per sample came from amplifying reference gene primers. The table came from immunoSEQ multiplex PCR; TCRdb's copy has only in-frame clones and leaves some out. V and J calls and clone size are copied from that table; D and trimming were computed from the DNA. The repertoire has 210,000 or so clones, 83% of them found once; the top ten carry approximately 4.8%. Germline CDR1 SGHAT, CDR2 FQNNGV. V dropped 3 bases and J dropped 2 bases, with 14 bases sitting between them. CDR3 length: 15 amino acids. V gene TRBV11-2 combines with J gene TRBJ2-7; possible D gene TRBD1, 5 bases. The clonotype comes from a woman aged 45 to 65 who had been exposed to COVID-19. What was sequenced was PBMCs or T cells enriched from blood (not recorded which). The DNA of the CDR3 is TGTGCCAGCAGCTTTGAAATTGGGGCCACCTACGAGCAGTACTTC. This gives the protein CASSFEIGATYEQYF. The variable domain in full, completed from reference TRBV11-2 and TRBJ2-7, reads EAGVAQSPRYKIIEKRQSVAFWCNPISGHATLYWYQQILGQGPKLLIQFQNNGVVDDSQLPKDRFSAERLKGVDSTLKIQPAKLEDSAVYLCASSFEIGATYEQYFGPGTRLTVT.